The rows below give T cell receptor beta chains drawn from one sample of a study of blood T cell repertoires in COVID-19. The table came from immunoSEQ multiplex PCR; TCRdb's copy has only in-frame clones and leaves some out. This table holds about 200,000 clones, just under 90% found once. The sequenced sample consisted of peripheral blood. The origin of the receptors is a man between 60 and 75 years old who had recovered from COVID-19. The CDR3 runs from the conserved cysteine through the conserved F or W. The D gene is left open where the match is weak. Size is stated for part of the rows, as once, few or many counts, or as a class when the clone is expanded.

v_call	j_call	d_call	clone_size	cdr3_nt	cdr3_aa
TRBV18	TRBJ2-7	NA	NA	TGTGCCAGCTCACAGACTAATTACGAGCAGTACTTC	CASSQTNYEQYF
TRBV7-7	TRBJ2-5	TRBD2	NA	TGTGCCAGCAGCTTCGGGACTAGCGGGCCAGGGGGACAAGAGACCCAGTACTTC	CASSFGTSGPGGQETQYF
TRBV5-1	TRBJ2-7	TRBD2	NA	TGCGCCAGCAGAGGGACTAGCGGGCCGGGCGAGCAGTACTTC	CASRGTSGPGEQYF
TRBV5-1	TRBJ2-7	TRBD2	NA	TGCGCCAGCAGTTCCGGGACTAGCGGGTCCTACGAGCAGTACTTC	CASSSGTSGSYEQYF
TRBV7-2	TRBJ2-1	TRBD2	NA	TGTGCCAGCAGCTTAGCCGGGACTAGCTCCTACAATGAGCAGTTCTTC	CASSLAGTSSYNEQFF
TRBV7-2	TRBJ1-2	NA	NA	TGTGCCAGCAGCAACGGGGGAACAGGATCCTCTATGATGACCACCTTC	CASSNGGTGSSMMTTF
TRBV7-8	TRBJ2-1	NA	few	TGTGCCAGCAGCAGGGTAAGGCAGGGAAACCTCAATGAGCAGTTCTTC	CASSRVRQGNLNEQFF
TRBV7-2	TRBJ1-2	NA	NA	TGTGCCAGCAGCTTAGTTGTCACTCCCTTGGACTATGGCTACACCTTC	CASSLVVTPLDYGYTF
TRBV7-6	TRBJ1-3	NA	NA	TGTGCCAGCAGCTTAGCGGGACAAGCCTCTGGAAACACCATATATTTT	CASSLAGQASGNTIYF
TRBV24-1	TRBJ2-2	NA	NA	TGTGCCACCAGTATTCGGGGTGCCGGGGAGCTGTTTTTT	CATSIRGAGELFF
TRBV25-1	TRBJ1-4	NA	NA	TGTGCCAGCGTTACAGGGATGAGAGGGGTAAACGAAAAACTGTTTTTT	CASVTGMRGVNEKLFF
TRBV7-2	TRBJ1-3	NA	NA	TGTGCCAGCAGTCTAAGGGAGCGGGACACCATATATTTT	CASSLRERDTIYF
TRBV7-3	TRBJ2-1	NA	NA	TGTGCCAGCAGCTTAGAACTAGCAGGCTCCTACAATGAGCAGTTCTTC	CASSLELAGSYNEQFF
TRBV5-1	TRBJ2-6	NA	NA	TGCGCCAGCAGCTTGGCCAGGCAGGGTAGAGCTGGGGCCAACGTCCTGACTTTC	CASSLARQGRAGANVLTF
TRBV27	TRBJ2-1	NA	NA	TGTGCCAGCCAGATCAGGGCCGATACAACCGCAAAAGGTTGGCAGTTCTTC	CASQIRADTTAKGWQFF
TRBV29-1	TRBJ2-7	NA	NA	TGCAGCGCCGCGGCCGGGAAGGGCTACGAGCAGTACTTC	CSAAAGKGYEQYF
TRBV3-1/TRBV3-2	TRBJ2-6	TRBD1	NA	TGTGCCAGCAGCCCCCATCCCGGACAGGGGGTCGCTGGGGCCAACGTCCTGACTTTC	CASSPHPGQGVAGANVLTF
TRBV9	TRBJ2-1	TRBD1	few	TGTGCCAGCAGCGCCGGACAGGGTTCCAGTGAGCAGTTCTTC	CASSAGQGSSEQFF
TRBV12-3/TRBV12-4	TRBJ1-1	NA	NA	TGTGCCAGCAGTAGACAGGCGGAAGCTTTCTTT	CASSRQAEAFF
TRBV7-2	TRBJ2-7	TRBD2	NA	TGTGCCAGCAGCCCCGGGGGGAGCTCCTACGAGCAGTACTTC	CASSPGGSSYEQYF
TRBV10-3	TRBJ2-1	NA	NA	TGTGCCATCAGTGGGGGACTGTCCCCCAATGAGCAGTTCTTC	CAISGGLSPNEQFF
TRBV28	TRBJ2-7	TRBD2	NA	TGTGCCAGCGGGACTAGCGGGAACGTCGACGAGCAGTACTTC	CASGTSGNVDEQYF
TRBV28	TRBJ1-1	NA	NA	TGTGCCAGCAACCCCGCCGGGTTCACTGAAGCTTTCTTT	CASNPAGFTEAFF
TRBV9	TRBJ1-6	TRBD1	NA	TGTGCCAGCAGCGTAGGGGACAGCCATAATTCACCCCTCCACTTT	CASSVGDSHNSPLHF
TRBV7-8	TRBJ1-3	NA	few	TGTGCCAGCAGCTTAGCCCAACTCCAAGCCTCTGGAAACACCATATATTTT	CASSLAQLQASGNTIYF
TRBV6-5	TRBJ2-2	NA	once	TGTGCCAGCAGGACGGGGGACACCGGGGAGCTGTTTTTT	CASRTGDTGELFF
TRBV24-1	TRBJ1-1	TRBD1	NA	TGTGCCACCAGTGATGACGACAGGGATGCTTTCTTT	CATSDDDRDAFF
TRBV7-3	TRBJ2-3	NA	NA	TGTGCCAGCAGCCCCTTCCGAACCGGGAACACAGATACGCAGTATTTT	CASSPFRTGNTDTQYF